The 9 T cell receptor beta chains listed next were all sequenced from one sample in a study of beta chain features in type 1 diabetes. Study-level results: In all four CD4+ subsets, TCRB CDR3 length was significantly, moderately reduced in type 1 diabetes.

These TCRs are of unknown antigen specificity. The authors reverse transcribed all of the isolated RNA, so sequencing captured expressed TCRB transcripts. Some clones are missing from TCRdb's copy, which holds only in-frame ones; the method was immunoSEQ multiplex PCR. In the table there are 150,000 to 190,000 clones, over 9% of which are singletons. Sequencing was carried out using central memory CD4+ T cells from blood. These receptors came from a man aged 25-45 years with type 1 diabetes.

This clone was recorded a few times. The chain uses TRBV7-8 and TRBJ1-5; D might be TRBD1 (5 bases). This CDR3 comprises 15 residues. The germline V gene has CDR1 SGHVS and CDR2 FQNEAQ. V was cut by 2 bases and J by 0 bases, with 8 bases left in between. For the CDR3, the DNA is TGTGCCAGCAGCTTACAGGGCCTTAGCAATCAGCCCCAGCATTTT. It encodes CASSLQGLSNQPQHF. The whole variable domain, filled in from reference TRBV7-8 and TRBJ1-5, reads GAGVSQSPRYKVAKRGQDVALRCDPISGHVSLFWYQQALGQGPEFLTYFQNEAQLDKSGLPSDRFFAERPEGSVSTLKIQRTQQEDSAVYLCASSLQGLSNQPQHFGDGTRLSIL.

J is TRBJ2-3 and V is TRBV28; TRBD1 agrees at 8 bases. The V gene end was trimmed by 3 bases and the J gene end by 1 base; junction bases not matched to a gene: 6. The CDR3 contains 16 residues. Germline assignment: CDR1 MDHEN and CDR2 SYDVKM. Written as DNA, the CDR3 is TGTGCCAGCAGTTTTTCCAGGGGGCGCGGCACAGATACGCAGTATTTT. As protein: CASSFSRGRGTDTQYF.

To note about this clone: The sample has other DNA sequences that encode this CDR3 too. The genes are TRBV7-2 and TRBJ2-7; 10 nucleotides line up with TRBD2. CDR3 size: 15 residues. Trimming at V came to 5 bases and at J to 2 bases, leaving 6 bases not matched to a gene. Germline V gives CDR1 SGHTA, CDR2 FQGNSA. This CDR3 reads CASSPRTSGTYEQYF. CDR3 nucleotides: TGTGCCAGCAGCCCCCGGACTAGCGGAACCTACGAGCAGTACTTC.

This clone has only a few counts. This chain joins TRBV30 and TRBJ1-2, with D maybe TRBD1 (6 bases). The V gene's germline CDR1 is GTSNPN and CDR2 SVGIG (reference sequence). The CDR3 sequence is 13 residues long. V was pared by 5 bases and J by 10 bases, with 20 bases between. CDR3 coding DNA: TGTGCCTGGTCTTTACAGGGTGTATTCGACTACACCTTC. It specifies CAWSLQGVFDYTF.

J is TRBJ1-5 and V is TRBV18; tentative D call: TRBD1 (6 bases). Trimming left V 3 bases short and J 2 bases short, with 23 bases between. The CDR3 consists of 19 residues. Germline CDR1 KGHSH, CDR2 LQKENI. The CDR3 here is CASSPDFVGAGAGNQPQHF. CDR3 DNA sequence: TGTGCCAGCTCACCCGACTTTGTGGGGGCTGGAGCTGGCAATCAGCCCCAGCATTTT.

This clone was observed at least ten times. The chain combines TRBV28 with TRBJ2-7; TRBD1 matches at 8 bases. The CDR3 contains 14 residues. Germline CDR1 MDHEN, CDR2 SYDVKM. The ends lost 4 bases at V and 1 base at J; junction bases unmatched: 3. CDR3: CASSSGDRSYEQYF. CDR3 coding DNA: TGTGCCAGCAGTTCCGGGGACAGGTCCTACGAGCAGTACTTC.

This clone was seen a few times. The genes are TRBV6-1 and TRBJ1-2; D is unresolved. Germline V lookup: CDR1 MNHNS, CDR2 SASEGT. V was trimmed by 1 base and J by 4 bases, leaving 10 bases between them. CDR3 length: 14 residues. The CDR3 coding sequence is TGTGCCAGCAGTGAAGGGGCAGAAACCTATGGCTACACCTTC. Amino acid sequence: CASSEGAETYGYTF.

This clone turned up a few times. CDR3 DNA sequence: TGTGCCAGCTCACCATTACTAGCGGGAGATGAGCAGTTCTTC. Protein: CASSPLLAGDEQFF. The rearrangement uses TRBV18 and TRBJ2-1; 11 nucleotides agree with TRBD2. Germline assignment: CDR1 KGHSH and CDR2 LQKENI. Trimming cost V 2 bases and J 8 bases; bases outside gene matches: 2. The CDR3 contains 14 residues. The full variable domain, in which reference TRBV18 and TRBJ2-1 provide the parts outside the CDR3, is NAGVMQNPRHLVRRRGQEARLRCSPMKGHSHVYWYRQLPEEGLKFMVYLQKENIIDESGMPKERFSAEFPKEGPSILRIQQVVRGDSAAYFCASSPLLAGDEQFFGPGTRLTVL.

The chain couples TRBV5-1 to TRBJ2-5; 10 bases are shared with TRBD2. Germline loops: CDR1 SGHRS, CDR2 YFSETQ. J gave up 4 bases and V 6 bases, and 12 bases lay outside the gene matches. This CDR3 spans 16 amino acids. CDR3 DNA sequence: TGCGCCAGCACCCCCAGGCTAGCGGGAGATGGAGAGACCCAGTACTTC. Encoded protein: CASTPRLAGDGETQYF.